These 23 T cell receptor beta chains share one sample of origin, sequenced in a study of T cell responses to AZD1222 COVID-19 vaccine. Sequenced by immunoSEQ multiplex PCR; TCRdb stores in-frame clones only, minus some. The table includes about 130,000 clones, roughly nine tenths detected once. This material consisted of peripheral blood, taken on day 0 of AZD1222 vaccination. These receptors were obtained from an adult in good health.

The rearrangement uses TRBV5-1 and TRBJ2-1; 10 bases fit TRBD2. This CDR3 region has 17 residues. Germline CDR1 and CDR2: SGHRS and YFSETQ. V was pared by 0 bases and J by 5 bases, with 8 bases of the junction left unmatched. The CDR3 nucleotides read TGCGCCAGCAGCTTGGCCAGCGGGAGGGCCGGCAACAATGAGCAGTTCTTC. Protein product: CASSLASGRAGNNEQFF.

This chain joins TRBV14 and TRBJ1-1; D perhaps matches TRBD1 (5 bases). Trimming removed 4 bases from V and 6 bases from J, with 15 bases in between. The germline V gene encodes CDR1 SGHDN and CDR2 FVKESK. The CDR3 covers 14 residues. This chain's CDR3 is CASSPRGGAPEAFF. CDR3 nucleotide sequence: TGTGCCAGCAGCCCCCGGGGCGGGGCTCCTGAAGCTTTCTTT.

The V and J genes are TRBV29-1 and TRBJ2-1; TRBD2 matches 8 bases. The CDR3 sequence is 14 residues long. V dropped 4 bases and J dropped 4; count of bases not matched to a gene: 6. Looked up from germline, CDR1 is SQVTM and CDR2 is ANQGSEA. This CDR3 reads CSVGGTSLYNEQFF. CDR3 DNA sequence: TGCAGCGTTGGAGGGACTAGTTTGTACAATGAGCAGTTCTTC.

This sequence joins TRBV7-2 and TRBJ1-1; D unresolved. Germline lookup yields CDR1 SGHTA and CDR2 FQGNSA. Trimming stripped 1 base from V and 4 bases from J, with 10 bases between. The CDR3 consists of 14 residues. The DNA for the CDR3 is TGTGCCAGCAGCTTAGTATCTGTTGGCACTGAAGCTTTCTTT. Translating gives CASSLVSVGTEAFF.

The CDR3 spells CASRLLANTGELFF. The CDR3 region has the DNA TGTGCCAGCAGGCTACTAGCGAACACCGGGGAGCTGTTTTTT. The rearrangement joins TRBV11-2 to TRBJ2-2; possibly TRBD2 for D (5 bases). CDR3 length: 14 residues. Germline CDR1 reads SGHAT; CDR2 reads FQNNGV. Between the trimmed V and J ends, which lost 6 bases and 0 bases, there was a span of 8 bases.

V and J are TRBV5-4 and TRBJ2-1; tentative D call: TRBD1 (6 bases). The CDR3 is 14 residues long. In germline, CDR1 is SGHNT, CDR2 YYREEE (reference sequence). V lost 4 bases, J lost 8 bases, and 16 bases lay in between. CDR3 nucleotides: TGTGCCAGCAGCAGAACAGGGTTGAGCGATGAGCAGTTCTTC. Residues: CASSRTGLSDEQFF.

V usage is TRBV5-1 and J usage is TRBJ1-1; no definite D call. Per the germline V gene, CDR1 is SGHRS and CDR2 is YFSETQ. The CDR3 is 15 amino acids. V was clipped by 1 base and J by 1 base, with 11 bases between them. CDR3 in DNA: TGCGCCAGCAGCTTGTTGGTAGCGGAGAACACTGAAGCTTTCTTT. Protein product: CASSLLVAENTEAFF.

The chain uses TRBV27 and TRBJ2-7, with unresolved D. The CDR3 extends over 14 amino acids. Per germline, CDR1 MNHEY and CDR2 SMNVEV (reference sequence). Trimming cost V 0 bases and J 3 bases, with 9 bases left between them. CDR3 residues: CASSLSTEHYEQYF. For the CDR3, the DNA is TGTGCCAGCAGTTTATCCACAGAGCACTACGAGCAGTACTTC.

DNA of the CDR3: TGTGCCAGCTCACCACCCCGAGCTGCAGATACGCAGTATTTT. Translated, it gives CASSPPRAADTQYF. The rearrangement joins TRBV18 to TRBJ2-3; D not resolved. Germline V CDR1 and CDR2: KGHSH, LQKENI. The CDR3 consists of 14 residues. V was shortened by 0 bases and J by 4 bases, with 8 bases between the two germline ends.

The chain couples TRBV5-1 to TRBJ1-1, with D perhaps TRBD1 (5 bases). V gave up 4 bases and J gave up 0 bases, with 13 bases separating them. The CDR3 contains 15 residues. Germline V gene lookup returns CDR1 SGHRS and CDR2 YFSETQ. The CDR3 sequence: CASSKGPKMNTEAFF. The DNA for the CDR3 is TGCGCCAGCAGCAAGGGACCCAAGATGAACACTGAAGCTTTCTTT.

This sequence joins TRBV9 and TRBJ1-3, with D possibly matching TRBD1 (5 bases). This CDR3 has 13 amino acids. The V and J ends lost 1 base and 8 bases respectively, with 10 bases between them. Germline CDR1 SGDLS, CDR2 YYNGEE. The CDR3, as DNA: TGTGCCAGCAGCGTATCAGGGCGGGACACCATATATTTT. Translating gives CASSVSGRDTIYF.

This clone was counted a single time. DNA of the CDR3: TGTGCCAGCAGCGACGGCCCTGCAGGAGGTGAGCAGTTCTTC. It yields the protein CASSDGPAGGEQFF. The genes are TRBV7-3 and TRBJ2-1; maybe TRBD2 (5 bases). V was pared by 5 bases and J by 9 bases, with 17 bases between. The length of the CDR3 is 14 residues. Germline V gene sequence: CDR1 SGHTA, CDR2 FQGTGA.

The V and J genes are TRBV5-3 and TRBJ2-3; 9 nucleotides agree with TRBD2. TRBV5-3 is sorted into the ORF group, with uncertain function. J gave up 0 bases and V 0 bases, and 11 bases lay outside the gene matches. The CDR3 contains 19 residues. The chain's CDR3 is CARSLERDRTSESTDTQYF. Written as DNA, the CDR3 is TGTGCCAGAAGCTTGGAAAGAGACCGGACTAGCGAAAGCACAGATACGCAGTATTTT.

The rearrangement links TRBV18 to TRBJ1-1; D not resolved. Germline values: CDR1 KGHSH, CDR2 LQKENI. CDR3 size: 14 residues. Trimming cost V 5 bases and J 1 base, with 11 bases left between them. The CDR3 here is CASSVVLRNTEAFF. DNA of the CDR3: TGTGCCAGCTCAGTCGTATTACGGAACACTGAAGCTTTCTTT.

This sequence joins TRBV10-2 and TRBJ1-2, with TRBD1 matching over 7 bases. Germline V gene data show CDR1 as WSHSY and CDR2 as SAAADI. J lost 0 bases, V lost 6 bases, and 13 bases had no gene match. The CDR3 consists of 17 residues. CDR3 sequence reads: CASSVRLRDSPNYGYTF. The CDR3, as DNA: TGCGCCAGCAGCGTCCGTCTCCGGGACAGCCCTAACTATGGCTACACCTTC.

The chain uses TRBV7-9 and TRBJ1-1; D is possibly TRBD1 (5 bases). The V end lost 1 base, the J end lost 1 base, and 13 bases lay between the germline ends. The CDR3 totals 16 residues. Germline V gene lookup returns CDR1 SEHNR and CDR2 FQNEAQ (reference sequence). In nucleotides, the CDR3 is TGTGCCAGCAGCTTAGATTTACAGGTCGGGAACACTGAAGCTTTCTTT. Encoded protein: CASSLDLQVGNTEAFF. Combining the CDR3 with reference TRBV7-9 and TRBJ1-1 gives the whole variable domain DTGVSQNPRHKITKRGQNVTFRCDPISEHNRLYWYRQTLGQGPEFLTYFQNEAQLEKSRLLSDRFSAERPKGSFSTLEIQRTEQGDSAMYLCASSLDLQVGNTEAFFGQGTRLTVV.

The CDR3 DNA follows: TGTGCCAGCAGCGTCGGGGCCTACGAGCAGTACTTC. Residues: CASSVGAYEQYF. This chain joins TRBV12-3 or TRBV12-4 and TRBJ2-7; weak D call: TRBD2 (5 bases). There are 12 residues in the CDR3. V lost 6 bases and J lost 2, with 8 bases in between.

This chain uses TRBV19 with TRBJ1-2, with D maybe TRBD1 (5 bases). V was cut by 3 bases and J by 5 bases, with 16 bases left in between. There are 15 residues in the CDR3. Germline V gene lookup returns CDR1 LNHDA and CDR2 SQIVND (reference sequence). CDR3 sequence reads: CASSMKDILAYGYTF. In nucleotides, the CDR3 is TGTGCCAGTAGTATGAAGGACATCTTGGCTTATGGCTACACCTTC. The entire variable domain, with the rest obtained from reference TRBV19 and TRBJ1-2, is as follows: DGGITQSPKYLFRKEGQNVTLSCEQNLNHDAMYWYRQDPGQGLRLIYYSQIVNDFQKGDIAEGYSVSREKKESFPLTVTSAQKNPTAFYLCASSMKDILAYGYTFGSGTRLTVV.

The chain couples TRBV6-5 to TRBJ2-6; D is unresolved. V was shortened by 6 bases and J by 0 bases, with 9 bases between the two germline ends. The CDR3 is 15 residues long. Germline CDR1 is MNHEY and CDR2 is SVGAGI. Here the CDR3 DNA reads TGTGCCAGCAGAGGCCGAGGCTCTGGGGCCAACGTCCTGACTTTC. Amino acid sequence: CASRGRGSGANVLTF.

The chain employs TRBV6-5 and TRBJ1-4; tentatively, D is TRBD1 (6 bases). Trimming cost V 0 bases and J 8 bases, with 10 bases left between them. The CDR3 is made up of 14 amino acids. CDR1 MNHEY and CDR2 SVGAGI come from the germline V gene. Here the CDR3 DNA reads TGTGCCAGCAGTTACTCAGGGGGTCAAGAAAAACTGTTTTTT. This sequence encodes CASSYSGGQEKLFF.

This chain uses TRBV6-5 with TRBJ1-2; perhaps TRBD1 as D (5 bases). Germline V gene lookup returns CDR1 MNHEY and CDR2 SVGAGI. V was cut by 2 bases and J by 5 bases, with 12 bases left in between. The CDR3 runs 14 residues. The CDR3 DNA reads TGTGCCAGCAGTTACAGTGGGGGTTGGTATGGCTACACCTTC. It codes for CASSYSGGWYGYTF.

The V gene is TRBV27, the J gene TRBJ2-7, with D possibly being TRBD1 (5 bases). Deletions cut 6 bases from V and 2 bases from J, with 14 bases between. The CDR3 loop spans 14 amino acids. Germline values: CDR1 MNHEY, CDR2 SMNVEV (reference sequence). CDR3 nucleotide sequence: TGTGCCAGCAGGTCCGACAGTAGACCCTACGAGCAGTACTTC. Its translation is CASRSDSRPYEQYF.

The V gene is TRBV19, the J gene TRBJ2-1; D is unclear. There are 16 residues in the CDR3. Germline V gene sequence: CDR1 LNHDA, CDR2 SQIVND (reference sequence). With 5 bases removed from V and 2 bases from J, the gap between germline ends came to 16 bases. The CDR3 coding sequence is TGTGCCAGTAGTTCACCTCGATACGGAGCCTACAATGAGCAGTTCTTC. Protein: CASSSPRYGAYNEQFF.